This T cell receptor beta chain derives from a study of blood T cells in healthy people across ages. Study overall: Template switching captured about one barcoded beta molecule per two T cells. Study-wide results and limits: It was held that diversity estimates obtained from one million T cells represented underestimates. Long-lived donors exceeded aged donors in naive CD4+ cells and diversity.

In this sample, this clonotype turned up many times. Its antigen remains unknown. A sample-barcoded 5' primer and a J-beta primer mix were used in a second PCR of roughly 7 to 11 cycles. Template switching added a 12-random-nucleotide identifier to every cDNA molecule. TCRdb passed the 5' RACE reads through MiXCR, listing each CDR3 protein once. Of 1.5 million to 1.8 million distinct CDR3 sequences detected, 42% appear once; the ten largest clones hold approximately 4.1%. Sequenced sample: blood. The source is a woman aged 18 to 35 in good health.

CDR3 protein: CASSQGTQPQHF. The CDR3 DNA is TGCGCCAGCAGCCAAGGAACTCAGCCCCAGCATTTT. The chain uses TRBV4-1 and TRBJ1-5; D unresolved. The CDR3 contains 12 residues. V was shortened by 1 base and J by 6 bases, with 4 bases between the two germline ends. CDR1 MGHRA and CDR2 YSYEKL come from the germline V gene.